These T cell receptor beta chains were read from a single sample in a study of beta chain features in type 1 diabetes. Sequencing used immunoSEQ multiplex PCR; TCRdb keeps in-frame clones, though not all of them. The table has over 500,000 clones, 15% to 18% seen once. Sequencing was done on a sample of naive CD4+ T cells from blood. The receptors shown here come from a man aged 18 to 30 in good health. CDR3s include the opening cysteine and the closing phenylalanine or tryptophan. Each record gives: CDR3 protein, J gene, V gene.

CASSLGTGTLFF | TRBJ1-4 | TRBV7-9
CASSDSPRTGTRETQYF | TRBJ2-5 | TRBV13
CASSDHRGLGETQYF | TRBJ2-5 | TRBV9
CASSKAGGAVAQETQYF | TRBJ2-5 | TRBV28
CASSDLKTQGYTF | TRBJ1-2 | TRBV28
CASSTTQGNTEAFF | TRBJ1-1 | TRBV27
CSVPPVDYWGGYTF | TRBJ1-2 | TRBV29-1
CASSPGQGSYNEQFF | TRBJ2-1 | TRBV2
CASSYRDRGTGELFF | TRBJ2-2 | TRBV7-9
CASTVGSQETQYF | TRBJ2-5 | TRBV28
CASITPGLARDNEQFF | TRBJ2-1 | TRBV5-6
CASSLRGDTEAFF | TRBJ1-1 | TRBV9
CASSRNGLAPETQYF | TRBJ2-5 | TRBV11-2
CASSSRALGRATEAFF | TRBJ1-1 | TRBV7-3
CASSPNQNYGYTF | TRBJ1-2 | TRBV18
CSVEGRSNTGELFF | TRBJ2-2 | TRBV29-1
CATESRTGGFNQPQHF | TRBJ1-5 | TRBV19
CASSLFGQGDSPLHF | TRBJ1-6 | TRBV7-3
CASSYKGVANYGYTF | TRBJ1-2 | TRBV6-5
CASSLGGIKTGELFF | TRBJ2-2 | TRBV5-4
CASSPPPQREGGFF | TRBJ2-1 | TRBV18
CASSLNPSGGPDTQYF | TRBJ2-3 | TRBV7-3
CASRAGSSYEQYF | TRBJ2-7 | TRBV14
CASALGGANGDEQYF | TRBJ2-7 | TRBV5-1
CSAQVNYGYTF | TRBJ1-2 | TRBV20-1
CASSFGSEKLFF | TRBJ1-4 | TRBV7-2
CASSQGAGGQFKNIQYF | TRBJ2-4 | TRBV4-1
CASSFATFREIYEQFF | TRBJ2-1 | TRBV7-2
CASRSNMNTEAFF | TRBJ1-1 | TRBV5-4
CASTPYSVTDTQYF | TRBJ2-3 | TRBV7-9
CASSHLRTSGPDTQYF | TRBJ2-3 | TRBV14
CASRPQHGELFF | TRBJ2-2 | TRBV28
CASSSMDTQYF | TRBJ2-3 | TRBV7-2
CAPWGNTQYF | TRBJ2-3 | TRBV27
CASSPVETQYF | TRBJ2-5 | TRBV18
CASVAQQPQHF | TRBJ1-5 | TRBV6-1
CASSNRGEQYF | TRBJ2-7 | TRBV9
CASSPERTDTQYF | TRBJ2-3 | TRBV6-1
CASSELRNTEAFF | TRBJ1-1 | TRBV6-1
CSSYRGLGQFF | TRBJ2-1 | TRBV20-1